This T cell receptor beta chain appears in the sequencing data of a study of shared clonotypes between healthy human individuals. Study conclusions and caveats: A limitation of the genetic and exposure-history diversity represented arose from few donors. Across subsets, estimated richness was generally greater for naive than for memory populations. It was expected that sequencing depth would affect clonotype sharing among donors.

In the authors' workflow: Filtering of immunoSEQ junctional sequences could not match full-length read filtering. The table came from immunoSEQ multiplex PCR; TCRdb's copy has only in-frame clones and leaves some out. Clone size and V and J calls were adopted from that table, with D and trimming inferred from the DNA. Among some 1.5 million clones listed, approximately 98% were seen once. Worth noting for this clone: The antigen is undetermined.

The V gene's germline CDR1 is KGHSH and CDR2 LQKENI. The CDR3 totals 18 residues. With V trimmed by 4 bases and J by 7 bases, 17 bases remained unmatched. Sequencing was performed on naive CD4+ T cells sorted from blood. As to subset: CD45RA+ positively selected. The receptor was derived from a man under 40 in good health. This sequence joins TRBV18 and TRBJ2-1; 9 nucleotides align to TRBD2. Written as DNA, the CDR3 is TGTGCCAGCTCACTACAGCAAATCGTGCTAGCGGGAATGAATGAGCAGTTCTTC. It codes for CASSLQQIVLAGMNEQFF.